The 10 T cell receptor beta chains presented below share a single source sample, sequenced in a study of OX40 agonist ivuxolimab in advanced cancers. Some clones are missing from TCRdb's copy, which holds only in-frame ones; the method was immunoSEQ multiplex PCR. Of over 55,000 clones in the sample, around nine tenths were seen once. The sequencing here drew on CD4+ or CD8+ T cells sorted from blood, taken in a trial of the OX40 agonist ivuxolimab. These receptors came from an adult with an advanced solid tumor such as melanoma, head and neck, liver or kidney cancer.

V and J are TRBV7-8 and TRBJ1-5; D might be TRBD1 (6 bases). CDR3 length equals 14 residues. Trimming pared 2 bases from V and 4 bases from J, leaving 9 bases between. CDR1 and CDR2 from the germline V gene are SGHVS and FQNEAQ. This CDR3 reads CASSLTDRNQPQHF. Written as DNA, the CDR3 is TGTGCCAGCAGCTTAACGGACAGAAATCAGCCCCAGCATTTT.

The chain links TRBV6-6 to TRBJ2-7; 7 bases agree with TRBD2. This CDR3 region has 14 residues. The trim removed 5 bases at V and 0 bases at J, leaving 4 bases unmatched. Germline V lookup: CDR1 MNHNY, CDR2 SVGAGI (reference sequence). The CDR3 bases are TGTGCCAGCAGTCCCCTAGCGGCCTCCTACGAGCAGTACTTC. This codes for CASSPLAASYEQYF.

The V and J genes are TRBV6-5 and TRBJ2-7; 8 positions agree with TRBD1. Germline V CDR1 and CDR2: MNHEY, SVGAGI. CDR3 length: 16 amino acids. J lost 5 bases, V lost 1 base, and 10 bases had no gene match. The CDR3 is CASSYFSRTGSNEQYF. The CDR3 DNA is TGTGCCAGCAGTTACTTCAGCCGGACAGGGTCCAACGAGCAGTACTTC.

The chain links TRBV6-6 to TRBJ2-7; D remains ambiguous. This CDR3 contains 13 residues. The V gene lost 4 bases and the J gene lost 6 bases, with 13 bases spanning the gap. CDR1 and CDR2 (germline): MNHNY, SVGAGI (reference sequence). The CDR3 coding sequence is TGTGCCAGCAGTTGGGCAGAAGGTGGCGAGCAGTACTTC. The encoded protein is CASSWAEGGEQYF.

This chain links TRBV4-1 with TRBJ1-3, with TRBD1 as a possible D gene (5 bases). V shed 1 base and J shed 0 bases, with 7 bases lying between them. CDR1 and CDR2 (germline): MGHRA, YSYEKL. The CDR3 has 15 residues. For the CDR3, the DNA is TGCGCCAGCAGCCAAGTAGACAGCTCTGGAAACACCATATATTTT. This translates into CASSQVDSSGNTIYF.

The genes are TRBV5-1 and TRBJ2-1; perhaps TRBD2 as D (5 bases). V was clipped by 1 base and J by 7 bases, with 15 bases between them. This CDR3 contains 15 residues. Germline CDR1 and CDR2: SGHRS and YFSETQ. CDR3 in DNA: TGCGCCAGCAGCTTGTCGGGGTCGGCATCAAATGAGCAGTTCTTC. Its translation: CASSLSGSASNEQFF.

This chain joins TRBV29-1 and TRBJ2-7, with a possible D match to TRBD1 (5 bases). CDR3 length equals 14 residues. V was cut by 0 bases and J by 1 base, with 10 bases left in between. Germline V gene sequence: CDR1 SQVTM, CDR2 ANQGSEA. The chain's CDR3 is CSVEDRGRSYEQYF. CDR3 bases: TGCAGCGTTGAAGATAGGGGCAGGTCCTACGAGCAGTACTTC.

This clone was seen a single time. The genes are TRBV6-6 and TRBJ1-4, with D unclear. Trimming shortened V by 3 bases and J by 3 bases, and 8 bases separated the two germline ends. In germline, CDR1 is MNHNY, CDR2 SVGAGI (reference sequence). The CDR3 has 14 amino acids. The CDR3 region is CASSYGRSNEKLFF. The CDR3 DNA reads TGTGCCAGCAGTTATGGTCGGTCTAATGAAAAACTGTTTTTT.

The J gene is TRBJ1-4, the V gene TRBV29-1, with TRBD1 as a possible D gene (5 bases). CDR3 length: 13 residues. Looked up from germline, CDR1 is SQVTM and CDR2 is ANQGSEA. V lost 4 bases and J lost 5, with 11 bases in between. The CDR3 spells CSVVGLMNEKLFF. CDR3 coding DNA: TGCAGCGTTGTGGGACTGATGAATGAAAAACTGTTTTTT. The whole variable domain, filled in from reference TRBV29-1 and TRBJ1-4, reads SAVISQKPSRDICQRGTSLTIQCQVDSQVTMMFWYRQQPGQSLTLIATANQGSEATYESGFVIDKFPISRPNLTFSTLTVSNMSPEDSSIYLCSVVGLMNEKLFFGSGTQLSVL.

This clone occurred a few times. CDR3 residues: CASSHPFRSSEQYF. The CDR3 DNA reads as TGTGCCAGCTCCCACCCGTTCCGGAGTTCCGAGCAGTACTTC. The rearrangement uses TRBV2 and TRBJ2-7; D gene uncertain. Deletions cut 8 bases from V and 6 bases from J, with 20 bases between. The CDR3 runs to 14 residues. CDR1 SNHLY and CDR2 FYNNEI come from the germline V gene.